The present TCR beta chain was sequenced within a study of shared clonotypes between healthy human individuals. Healthy HIV-negative adults without recent acute infections or vaccinations served as donors. Naive CD45RA+ and memory CD45RA-negative subsets were split from CD4+ cells. In regard to this clone: The antigen is undetermined.

V was cut by 2 bases and J by 6 bases, with 13 bases left in between. The CDR3 contains 14 residues. From germline, CDR1 is MNHEY and CDR2 SVGAGI. The assay was immunoSEQ multiplex PCR, and TCRdb's table has in-frame clones only and misses some. The sample lists 600,000 to 750,000 clones, 72% seen once, with more than 1.5% in the top ten. Notes on the study in general: The rarefaction results pointed to incomplete sorted-subset sequencing despite large depth.

The sample comprised memory CD4+ T cells sorted from blood. Subset given: CD45RA-negative fraction. The chain couples TRBV6-5 to TRBJ2-5; D perhaps matches TRBD2 (5 bases). The clonotype comes from a woman aged 25 to 39 in good health. The CDR3 region has the DNA TGTGCCAGCAGTTACGTTCCGGGGTGGAAGACCCAGTACTTC. Encoded protein: CASSYVPGWKTQYF.